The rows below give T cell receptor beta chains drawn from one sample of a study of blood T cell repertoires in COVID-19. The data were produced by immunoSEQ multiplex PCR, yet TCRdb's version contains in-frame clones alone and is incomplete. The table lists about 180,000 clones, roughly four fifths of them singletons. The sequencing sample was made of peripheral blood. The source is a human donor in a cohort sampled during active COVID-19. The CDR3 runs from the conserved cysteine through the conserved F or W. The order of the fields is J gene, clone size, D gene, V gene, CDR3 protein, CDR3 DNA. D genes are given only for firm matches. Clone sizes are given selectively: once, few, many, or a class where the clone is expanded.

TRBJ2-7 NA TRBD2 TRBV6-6 CASIDSGTSNYEQYF TGTGCCAGCATCGACTCTGGGACTAGCAACTACGAGCAGTACTTC
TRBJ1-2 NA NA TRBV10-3 CAISDESTGNYGYTF TGTGCCATCAGTGACGAATCGACGGGTAACTATGGCTACACCTTC
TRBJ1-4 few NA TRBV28 CASRDPRREEKLFF TGTGCCAGCAGAGACCCTCGAAGGGAGGAAAAACTGTTTTTT
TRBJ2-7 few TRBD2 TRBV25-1 CASSEVGGSRWQYF TGTGCCAGCAGTGAAGTTGGCGGGAGTCGATGGCAGTACTTC
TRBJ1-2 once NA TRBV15 CATSRDRTEFYYGYTF TGTGCCACCAGCAGAGATAGGACAGAATTTTACTATGGCTACACCTTC
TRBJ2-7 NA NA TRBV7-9 CASSLDPRGGEQYF TGTGCCAGCAGCTTAGACCCCAGGGGCGGAGAGCAGTACTTC
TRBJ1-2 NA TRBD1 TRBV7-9 CASSKRGTGEGYTF TGTGCCAGCAGCAAACGTGGGACAGGGGAAGGCTACACCTTC
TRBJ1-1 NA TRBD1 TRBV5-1 CASSLAGTGTNTEAFF TGCGCCAGCAGCTTGGCTGGGACAGGGACCAACACTGAAGCTTTCTTT
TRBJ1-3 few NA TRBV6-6 CASSNQLGDTGNTIYF TGTGCCAGCAGCAACCAACTAGGGGACACTGGAAACACCATATATTTT
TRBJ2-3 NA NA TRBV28 CASSSTTDTQYF TGTGCCAGCAGTTCCACTACAGATACGCAGTATTTT
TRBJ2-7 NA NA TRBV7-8 CASSRDSAYEQYF TGTGCCAGCAGCCGAGACAGTGCCTACGAGCAGTACTTC
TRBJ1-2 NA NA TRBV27 CASSLGAALNYGYTF TGTGCCAGCAGTTTAGGGGCAGCCCTTAACTATGGCTACACCTTC
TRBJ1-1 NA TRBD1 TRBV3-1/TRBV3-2 CASSPRTGYAEAFF TGTGCCAGCAGCCCAAGGACAGGGTATGCTGAAGCTTTCTTT
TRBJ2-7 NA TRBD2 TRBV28 CASRLGGRISYEQYF TGTGCCAGCAGGTTGGGCGGGAGGATAAGTTACGAGCAGTACTTC
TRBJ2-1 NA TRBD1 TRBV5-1 CASSWGTGRYNEQFF TGCGCCAGCAGCTGGGGGACAGGGCGTTACAATGAGCAGTTCTTC
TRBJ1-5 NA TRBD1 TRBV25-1 CASSGQQGTHSNQPQHF TGTGCCAGCAGTGGCCAACAGGGGACTCATAGCAATCAGCCCCAGCATTTT
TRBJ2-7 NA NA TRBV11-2 CASSLDRHSGESLGEQYF TGTGCCAGCAGCTTAGACCGCCACAGTGGGGAGTCCCTCGGCGAGCAGTACTTC
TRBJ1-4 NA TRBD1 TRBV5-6 CASSLSGQGQNEKLFF TGTGCCAGCAGCTTATCCGGACAGGGCCAAAATGAAAAACTGTTTTTT
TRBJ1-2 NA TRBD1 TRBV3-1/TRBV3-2 CASSRRQGHGYTF TGTGCCAGCAGCCGCCGACAGGGTCATGGCTACACCTTC
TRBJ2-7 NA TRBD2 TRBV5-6 CASSPSGGSSYEQYF TGTGCCAGCAGCCCTAGCGGGGGAAGCTCCTACGAGCAGTACTTC
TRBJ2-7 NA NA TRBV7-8 CASSLFIGSLSYEQYF TGTGCCAGCAGCTTATTCATTGGGAGTCTCTCCTACGAGCAGTACTTC
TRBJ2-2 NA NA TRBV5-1 CASSLDSYTGELFF TGCGCCAGCAGCTTGGACTCCTACACCGGGGAGCTGTTTTTT
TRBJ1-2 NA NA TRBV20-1 CTPPFNYGYTF TGCACCCCCCCTTTTAACTATGGCTACACCTTC
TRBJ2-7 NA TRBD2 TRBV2 CASSDSPGGYEQYF TGTGCCAGCAGTGATTCCCCGGGGGGCTACGAGCAGTACTTC
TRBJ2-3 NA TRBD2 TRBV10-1 CASSELAGTTDTQYF TGCGCCAGCAGTGAGCTAGCGGGAACCACAGATACGCAGTATTTT
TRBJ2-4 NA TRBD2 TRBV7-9 CASSLLSGVPYF TGTGCCAGCAGCTTGCTTAGCGGGGTCCCGTACTTC
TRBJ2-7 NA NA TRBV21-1 CASRRYRGNYEQYF TGTGCCAGCAGGAGGTACAGGGGGAACTACGAGCAGTACTTC
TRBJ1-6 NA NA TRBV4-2 CASSQQGPNSPLHF TGTGCCAGCAGCCAACAGGGGCCTAATTCACCCCTCCACTTT
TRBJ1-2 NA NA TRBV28 CASSFEARGNYGYTF TGTGCCAGCAGTTTTGAGGCGCGGGGTAACTATGGCTACACCTTC
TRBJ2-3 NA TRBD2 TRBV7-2 CASSLDRGGTDTQYF TGTGCCAGCAGCTTAGATCGGGGGGGTACAGATACGCAGTATTTT
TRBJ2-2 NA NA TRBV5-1 CASSLRGFEAGELFF TGCGCCAGCAGCTTGAGAGGCTTTGAAGCCGGGGAGCTGTTTTTT
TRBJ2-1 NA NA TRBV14 CASKFGGSYNEQFF TGTGCCAGCAAGTTCGGCGGGTCTTACAATGAGCAGTTCTTC
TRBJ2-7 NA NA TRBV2 CASHTGVGEQYF TGTGCCAGCCATACGGGAGTAGGCGAGCAGTACTTC
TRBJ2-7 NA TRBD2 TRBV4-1 CASSQDSPTSGSSYEQYF TGCGCCAGCAGCCAAGATTCCCCCACTAGCGGGAGCTCCTACGAGCAGTACTTC
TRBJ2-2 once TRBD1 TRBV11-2 CASSRQGAYTGELFF TGTGCCAGCAGCCGACAGGGGGCCTACACCGGGGAGCTGTTTTTT
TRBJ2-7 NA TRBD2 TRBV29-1 CSAEASGYEQYF TGCAGCGCCGAGGCTAGCGGGTACGAGCAGTACTTC
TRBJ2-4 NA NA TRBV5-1 CASSLAGSLAKNIQYF TGCGCCAGCAGCTTGGCAGGTAGTTTAGCCAAAAACATTCAGTACTTC
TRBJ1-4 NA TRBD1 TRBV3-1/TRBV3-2 CASNPTGPNEKLFF TGTGCCAGCAACCCGACAGGGCCTAATGAAAAACTGTTTTTT